This record looks at one T cell receptor (beta chain) sequence and its context. Sequenced by immunoSEQ multiplex PCR; TCRdb stores in-frame clones only, minus some. The sample gives roughly 68,000 clones, roughly 96% of which show up once; less than 0.04% is in the top ten. These data come from a study of shared T cell receptors in the human thymus. The CDR3 loop spans 16 amino acids. Trimming removed 1 base from V and 1 base from J, with 11 bases in between. CDR1 is LNHDA, CDR2 SQIVND, per germline (reference sequence). The chain couples TRBV19 to TRBJ1-5, with D hard to call. The specimen sequenced was thymocytes. This TCR was sampled from a human donor. The CDR3 DNA is TGTGCCAGTAGTATAGGGGAGGGAGGGAGCAATCAGCCCCAGCATTTT. This encodes CASSIGEGGSNQPQHF.